This T cell receptor (beta chain) was obtained from a study of shared clonotypes between healthy human individuals. For the study at large: Those who served as donors were a couple of women and a few men between the ages of 18 and 49. Used for every donor were three CD4 naive, three CD4 memory, two CD8 naive and one CD8 memory plate.

V shed 2 bases and J shed 2 bases, with 12 bases lying between them. CDR3 length equals 15 residues. The V gene's germline CDR1 is SGHVS and CDR2 FQNEAQ. The table lists this clone with many counts. Its antigen is currently unknown. An even split of each subset's genomic DNA across several immunoSEQ plates was performed. Measured with immunoSEQ multiplex PCR; TCRdb has only the in-frame clones, and not every one. The table shows about 120,000 clones, with around 68% occurring only once. Findings and caveats of the study: Naive CD4 clonotypes overlapped across a handful of donors at roughly 5%.

The rearrangement links TRBV7-8 to TRBJ2-5; D is uncertain. This clonotype originated in a woman aged 30 to 39 in good health. Input material: memory CD8+ T cells sorted from blood. Subset denoted: CD45RO+ cells pooled with CCR7-negative TemRA cells. CDR3 in DNA: TGTGCCAGCAGCTTATATGGAGCAGTTCAAGAGACCCAGTACTTC. This encodes CASSLYGAVQETQYF. The full variable domain, completed using reference TRBV7-8 and TRBJ2-5, is GAGVSQSPRYKVAKRGQDVALRCDPISGHVSLFWYQQALGQGPEFLTYFQNEAQLDKSGLPSDRFFAERPEGSVSTLKIQRTQQEDSAVYLCASSLYGAVQETQYFGPGTRLLVL.